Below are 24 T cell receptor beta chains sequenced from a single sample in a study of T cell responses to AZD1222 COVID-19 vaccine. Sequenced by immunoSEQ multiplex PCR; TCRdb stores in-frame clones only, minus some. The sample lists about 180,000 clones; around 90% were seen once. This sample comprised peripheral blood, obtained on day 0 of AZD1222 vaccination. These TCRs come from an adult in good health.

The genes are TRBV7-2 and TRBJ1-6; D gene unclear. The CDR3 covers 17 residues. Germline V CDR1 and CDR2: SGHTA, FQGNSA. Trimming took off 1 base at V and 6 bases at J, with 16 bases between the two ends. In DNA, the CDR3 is TGTGCCAGCAGCTTAGTATTTCAGGCAGGAGGTAATTCACCCCTCCACTTT. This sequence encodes CASSLVFQAGGNSPLHF.

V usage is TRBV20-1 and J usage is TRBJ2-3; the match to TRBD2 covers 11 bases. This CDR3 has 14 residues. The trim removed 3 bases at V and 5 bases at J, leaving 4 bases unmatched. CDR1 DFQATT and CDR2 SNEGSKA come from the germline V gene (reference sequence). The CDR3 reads CSASGLAGLDTQYF. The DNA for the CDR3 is TGCAGTGCTAGTGGACTAGCGGGCTTAGATACGCAGTATTTT.

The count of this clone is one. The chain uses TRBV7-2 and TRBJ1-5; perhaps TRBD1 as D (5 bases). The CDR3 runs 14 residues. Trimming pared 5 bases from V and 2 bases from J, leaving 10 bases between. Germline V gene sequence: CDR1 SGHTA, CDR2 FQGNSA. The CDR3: CASSIFRGNQPQHF. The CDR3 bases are TGTGCCAGCAGCATATTCAGGGGCAATCAGCCCCAGCATTTT.

The CDR3 DNA is TGTGCCAGCAGTAGGGACATGAACTATGGCTACACCTTC. Its translation is CASSRDMNYGYTF. The chain is built from TRBV2 and TRBJ1-2; maybe TRBD1 (6 bases). V dropped 5 bases and J dropped 2 bases, with 9 bases sitting between them. Germline V gene sequence: CDR1 SNHLY, CDR2 FYNNEI. The CDR3 spans 13 residues.

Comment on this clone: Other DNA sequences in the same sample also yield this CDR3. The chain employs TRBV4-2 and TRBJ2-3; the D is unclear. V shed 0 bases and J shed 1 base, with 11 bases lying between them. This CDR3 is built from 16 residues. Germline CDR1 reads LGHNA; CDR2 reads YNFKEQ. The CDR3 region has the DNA TGTGCCAGCAGCCAAGAGGGCAGCCCCCGCACAGATACGCAGTATTTT. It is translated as CASSQEGSPRTDTQYF.

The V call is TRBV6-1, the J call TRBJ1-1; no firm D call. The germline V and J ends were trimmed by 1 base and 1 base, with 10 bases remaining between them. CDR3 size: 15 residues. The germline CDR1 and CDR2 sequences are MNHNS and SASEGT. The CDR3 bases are TGTGCCAGCAGTGAAGTCGGCAGGAAGAACACTGAAGCTTTCTTT. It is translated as CASSEVGRKNTEAFF.

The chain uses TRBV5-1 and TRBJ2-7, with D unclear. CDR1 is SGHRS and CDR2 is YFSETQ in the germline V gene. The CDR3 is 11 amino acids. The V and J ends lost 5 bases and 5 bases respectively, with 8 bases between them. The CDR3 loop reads CASRELDEQYF. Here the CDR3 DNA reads TGCGCCAGCAGGGAACTGGACGAGCAGTACTTC.

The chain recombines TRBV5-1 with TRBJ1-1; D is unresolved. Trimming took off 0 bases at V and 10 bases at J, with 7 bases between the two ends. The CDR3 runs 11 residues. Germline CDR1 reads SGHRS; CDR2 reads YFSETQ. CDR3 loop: CASSLEDVAFF. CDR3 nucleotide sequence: TGCGCCAGCAGCTTGGAAGACGTAGCTTTCTTT.

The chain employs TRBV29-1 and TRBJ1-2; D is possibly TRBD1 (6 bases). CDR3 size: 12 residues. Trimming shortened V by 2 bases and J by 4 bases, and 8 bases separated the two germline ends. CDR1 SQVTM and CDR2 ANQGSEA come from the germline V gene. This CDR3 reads CSVEKTGYGYTF. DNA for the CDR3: TGCAGCGTTGAAAAGACAGGCTATGGCTACACCTTC.

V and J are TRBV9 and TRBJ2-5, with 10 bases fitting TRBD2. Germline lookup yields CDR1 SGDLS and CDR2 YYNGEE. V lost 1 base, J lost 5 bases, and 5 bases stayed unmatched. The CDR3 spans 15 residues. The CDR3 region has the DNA TGTGCCAGCAGCGTACAAGCGGGGGGGCATGAGACCCAGTACTTC. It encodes CASSVQAGGHETQYF.

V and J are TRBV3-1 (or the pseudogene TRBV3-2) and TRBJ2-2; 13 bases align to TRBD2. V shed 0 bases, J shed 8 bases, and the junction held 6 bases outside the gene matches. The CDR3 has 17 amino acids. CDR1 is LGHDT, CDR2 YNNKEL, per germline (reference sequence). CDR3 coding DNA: TGTGCCAGCAGCCAAGATGAGGGACTAGCGGGGTCGGGGGAGCTGTTTTTT. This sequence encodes CASSQDEGLAGSGELFF.

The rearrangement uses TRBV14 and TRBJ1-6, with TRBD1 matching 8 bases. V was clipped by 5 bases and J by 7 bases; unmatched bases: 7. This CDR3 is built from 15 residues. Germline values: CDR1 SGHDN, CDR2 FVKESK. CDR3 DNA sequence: TGTGCCAGCAGCACGGGGACAGGTTGGAATTCACCCCTCCACTTT. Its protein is CASSTGTGWNSPLHF.

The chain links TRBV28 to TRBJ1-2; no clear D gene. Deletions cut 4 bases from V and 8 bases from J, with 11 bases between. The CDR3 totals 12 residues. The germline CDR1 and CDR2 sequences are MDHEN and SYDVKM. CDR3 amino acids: CASSSPVKGYTF. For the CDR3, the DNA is TGTGCCAGCAGTTCCCCCGTCAAGGGCTACACCTTC.

The CDR3 DNA reads as TGTGCCAGCAGCTTAACTAGCGGGGGGAGCTCCTACAATGAGCAGTTCTTC. This codes for CASSLTSGGSSYNEQFF. V gene TRBV11-3 combines with J gene TRBJ2-1; 12 bases are shared with TRBD2. Per germline, CDR1 SGHNT and CDR2 YENEEA. The junction had 2 bases not matched to a gene; V was cut back by 2 bases and J by 0 bases. This CDR3 has 17 amino acids.

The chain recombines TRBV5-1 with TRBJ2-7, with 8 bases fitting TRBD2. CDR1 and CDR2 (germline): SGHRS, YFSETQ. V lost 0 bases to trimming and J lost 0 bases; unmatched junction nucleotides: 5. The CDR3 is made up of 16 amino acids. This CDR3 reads CASSLDGSGTSYEQYF. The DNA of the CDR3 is TGCGCCAGCAGCTTGGACGGTAGCGGGACCTCCTACGAGCAGTACTTC. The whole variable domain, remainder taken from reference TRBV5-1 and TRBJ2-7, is KAGVTQTPRYLIKTRGQQVTLSCSPISGHRSVSWYQQTPGQGLQFLFEYFSETQRNKGNFPGRFSGRQFSNSRSEMNVSTLELGDSALYLCASSLDGSGTSYEQYFGPGTRLTVT.

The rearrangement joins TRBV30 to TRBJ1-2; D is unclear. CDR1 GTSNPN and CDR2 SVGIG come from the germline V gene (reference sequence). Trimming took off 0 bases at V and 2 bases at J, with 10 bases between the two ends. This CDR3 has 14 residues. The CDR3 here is CAWSVLGVNYGYTF. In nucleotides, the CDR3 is TGTGCCTGGAGTGTTCTAGGAGTAAACTATGGCTACACCTTC.

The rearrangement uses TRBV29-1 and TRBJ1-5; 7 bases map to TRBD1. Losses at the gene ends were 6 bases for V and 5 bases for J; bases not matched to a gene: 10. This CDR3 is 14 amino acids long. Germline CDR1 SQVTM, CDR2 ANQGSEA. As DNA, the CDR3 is TGCAGCGTCGCCTTCCGGGACAGAGATCAGCCCCAGCATTTT. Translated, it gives CSVAFRDRDQPQHF.

The CDR3 region is CASSESRGARKYEQYF. The CDR3 region has the DNA TGCGCCAGCAGTGAGTCTCGAGGGGCGCGTAAATACGAGCAGTACTTC. The chain combines TRBV10-1 with TRBJ2-7; D is tentatively TRBD1 or TRBD2 (5 bases each). Germline CDR1 is WNHNN and CDR2 is SYGVQD (reference sequence). This CDR3 is built from 16 residues. V dropped 0 bases and J dropped 4 bases, with 16 bases sitting between them.

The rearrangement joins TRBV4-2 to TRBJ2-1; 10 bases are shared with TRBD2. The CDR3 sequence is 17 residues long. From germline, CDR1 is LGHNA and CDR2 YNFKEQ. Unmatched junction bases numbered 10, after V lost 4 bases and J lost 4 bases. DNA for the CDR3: TGTGCCAGCAGCCCAAGAGGAGCGGGAGGGCCATACAATGAGCAGTTCTTC. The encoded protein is CASSPRGAGGPYNEQFF.

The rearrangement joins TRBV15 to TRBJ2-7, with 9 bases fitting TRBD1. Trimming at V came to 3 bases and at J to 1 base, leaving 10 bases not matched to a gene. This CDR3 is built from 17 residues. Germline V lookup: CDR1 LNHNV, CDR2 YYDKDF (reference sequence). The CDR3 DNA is TGTGCCACCAGCAGGCTCCGAGGGGACAGGGATTCCTACGAGCAGTACTTC. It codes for CATSRLRGDRDSYEQYF.

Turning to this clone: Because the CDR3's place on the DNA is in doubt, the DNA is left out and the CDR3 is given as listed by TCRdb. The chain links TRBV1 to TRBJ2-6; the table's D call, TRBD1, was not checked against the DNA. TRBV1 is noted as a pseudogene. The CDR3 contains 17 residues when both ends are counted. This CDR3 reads CTSSPNRVGSGANVLTF.

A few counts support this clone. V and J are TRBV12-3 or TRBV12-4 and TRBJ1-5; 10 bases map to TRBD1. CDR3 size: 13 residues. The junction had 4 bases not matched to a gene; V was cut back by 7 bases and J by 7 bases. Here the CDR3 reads CASNRDRGQPQHF. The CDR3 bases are TGTGCCAGCAACCGGGACAGGGGACAGCCCCAGCATTTT.

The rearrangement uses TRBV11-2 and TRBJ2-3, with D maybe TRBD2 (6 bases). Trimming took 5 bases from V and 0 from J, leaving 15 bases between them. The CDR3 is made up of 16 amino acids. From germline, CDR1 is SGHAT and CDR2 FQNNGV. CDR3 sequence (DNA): TGTGCCAGCAGCCTTACGGACGGGACTAGCACAGATACGCAGTATTTT. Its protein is CASSLTDGTSTDTQYF.

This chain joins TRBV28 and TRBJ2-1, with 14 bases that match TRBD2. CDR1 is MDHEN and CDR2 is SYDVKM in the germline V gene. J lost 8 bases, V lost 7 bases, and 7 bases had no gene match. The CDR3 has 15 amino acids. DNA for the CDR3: TGTGCCAGCATTCATGGGACTAGCGGGAGTCATGAGCAGTTCTTC. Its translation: CASIHGTSGSHEQFF.